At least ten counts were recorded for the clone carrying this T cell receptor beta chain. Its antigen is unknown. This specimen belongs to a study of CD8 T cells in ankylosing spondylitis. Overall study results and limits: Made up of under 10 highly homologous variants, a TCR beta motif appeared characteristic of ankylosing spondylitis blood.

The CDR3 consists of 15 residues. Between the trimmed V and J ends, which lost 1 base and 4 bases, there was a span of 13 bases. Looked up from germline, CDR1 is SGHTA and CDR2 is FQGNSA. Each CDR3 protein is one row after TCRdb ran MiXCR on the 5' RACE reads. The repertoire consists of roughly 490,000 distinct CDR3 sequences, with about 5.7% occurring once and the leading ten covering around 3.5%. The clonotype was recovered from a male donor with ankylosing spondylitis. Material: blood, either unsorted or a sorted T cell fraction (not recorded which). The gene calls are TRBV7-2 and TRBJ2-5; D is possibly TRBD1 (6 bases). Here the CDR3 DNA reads TGTGCCAGCAGCTTAGGGGCAGGGGTGGGAGAGACCCAGTACTTC. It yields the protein CASSLGAGVGETQYF.